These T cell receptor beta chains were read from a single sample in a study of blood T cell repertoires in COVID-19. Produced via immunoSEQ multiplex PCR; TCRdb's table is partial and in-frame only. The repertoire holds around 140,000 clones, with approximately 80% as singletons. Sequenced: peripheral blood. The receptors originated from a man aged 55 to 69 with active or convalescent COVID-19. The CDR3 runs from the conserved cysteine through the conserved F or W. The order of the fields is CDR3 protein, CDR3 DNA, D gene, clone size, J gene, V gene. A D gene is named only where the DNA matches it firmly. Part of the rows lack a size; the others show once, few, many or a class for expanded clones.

cdr3_aa: CATQQGHYGYTF; cdr3_nt: TGTGCCACTCAACAGGGTCACTATGGCTACACCTTC; d_call: -; clone_size: -; j_call: TRBJ1-2; v_call: TRBV6-5
cdr3_aa: CASSRGNSSGNTIYF; cdr3_nt: TGTGCCAGCAGCCGGGGTAATAGCTCTGGAAACACCATATATTTT; d_call: -; clone_size: -; j_call: TRBJ1-3; v_call: TRBV21-1
cdr3_aa: CASSESFSGNTIYF; cdr3_nt: TGTGCCAGCAGTGAGAGTTTCTCTGGAAACACCATATATTTT; d_call: -; clone_size: -; j_call: TRBJ1-3; v_call: TRBV2
cdr3_aa: CASSLETGGTEAFF; cdr3_nt: TGTGCCAGCAGCTTAGAGACAGGGGGCACTGAAGCTTTCTTT; d_call: TRBD1; clone_size: -; j_call: TRBJ1-1; v_call: TRBV7-9
cdr3_aa: CASSYIARTSGDTQYF; cdr3_nt: TGTGCCAGCAGTTATATTGCCCGGACTAGCGGAGATACGCAGTATTTT; d_call: TRBD2; clone_size: -; j_call: TRBJ2-3; v_call: TRBV7-9
cdr3_aa: CASSGGQGRADTQYF; cdr3_nt: TGTGCCAGCAGCGGAGGACAGGGGCGGGCGGATACGCAGTATTTT; d_call: TRBD1; clone_size: -; j_call: TRBJ2-3; v_call: TRBV9
cdr3_aa: CATSKDRGPYGYTF; cdr3_nt: TGTGCCACCAGCAAGGACAGGGGGCCCTATGGCTACACCTTC; d_call: TRBD1; clone_size: few; j_call: TRBJ1-2; v_call: TRBV15
cdr3_aa: CASMDSGQETQYF; cdr3_nt: TGTGCCAGCATGGATAGCGGACAAGAGACCCAGTACTTC; d_call: -; clone_size: -; j_call: TRBJ2-5; v_call: TRBV2
cdr3_aa: CASTGLLGSTEAFF; cdr3_nt: TGTGCCAGTACGGGCCTCCTAGGGAGCACTGAAGCTTTCTTT; d_call: -; clone_size: once; j_call: TRBJ1-1; v_call: TRBV19
cdr3_aa: CAWSLTGLAKNIQYF; cdr3_nt: TGTGCCTGGAGCCTGACAGGGTTGGCCAAAAACATTCAGTACTTC; d_call: TRBD1; clone_size: -; j_call: TRBJ2-4; v_call: TRBV30